Following are 14 T cell receptor beta chains from one sample sequenced in a study of technical replicates of blood from a few donors. TCRdb's table, derived via immunoSEQ multiplex PCR, lists solely in-frame clones and lacks some. The table includes 75,000 to 95,000 clones, 90% to 95% detected once. What was sequenced was T cells isolated from PBMCs. These receptors all come from a human donor in good health.

The chain couples TRBV6-1 to TRBJ1-1; possible D gene TRBD1, 5 bases. Germline V lookup: CDR1 MNHNS, CDR2 SASEGT. The CDR3 has 14 residues. V lost 9 bases to trimming and J lost 0 bases, with 14 bases between them. The CDR3 region is CASRGNALNTEAFF. CDR3 coding DNA: TGTGCCAGTAGGGGTAACGCCCTGAACACTGAAGCTTTCTTT.

This clone appeared once. The chain carries TRBV30 and TRBJ2-7; weak D call: TRBD2 (6 bases). Trimming took off 2 bases at V and 7 bases at J, with 12 bases between the two ends. The V gene's germline CDR1 is GTSNPN and CDR2 SVGIG (reference sequence). This CDR3 spans 12 amino acids. CDR3 bases: TGTGCCTGGAGTCCCGGGACTCGGGAGCAGTACTTC. As protein: CAWSPGTREQYF. The whole variable domain, remainder taken from reference TRBV30 and TRBJ2-7, is SQTIHQWPATLVQPVGSPLSLECTVEGTSNPNLYWYRQAAGRGLQLLFYSVGIGQISSEVPQNLSASRPQDRQFILSSKKLLLSDSGFYLCAWSPGTREQYFGPGTRLTVT.

The chain joins TRBV28 to TRBJ1-2; no clear D gene. The CDR3 has 12 residues. The germline V and J ends were trimmed by 0 bases and 6 bases, with 5 bases remaining between them. Per germline, CDR1 MDHEN and CDR2 SYDVKM. CDR3 sequence reads: CASSLWRNGYTF. The DNA for the CDR3 is TGTGCCAGCAGTTTATGGAGGAATGGCTACACCTTC.

The rearrangement joins TRBV28 to TRBJ2-3; perhaps TRBD2 as D (7 bases). V lost 2 bases and J lost 2, with 8 bases in between. The length of the CDR3 is 14 residues. Germline-derived CDR1 and CDR2 are MDHEN and SYDVKM. The CDR3 DNA reads TGTGCCAGCAGTTTAGCGGGGGCCACAGATACGCAGTATTTT. This encodes CASSLAGATDTQYF.

This clone came up once. V is TRBV29-1 and J is TRBJ2-7, with a possible D match to TRBD1 (6 bases). V lost 7 bases to trimming and J lost 2 bases, with 18 bases between them. The germline V gene encodes CDR1 SQVTM and CDR2 ANQGSEA. The length of the CDR3 is 14 residues. The CDR3 reads CSGQAGRGPYEQYF. For the CDR3, the DNA is TGCAGCGGGCAGGCGGGCAGGGGCCCCTACGAGCAGTACTTC.

This chain joins TRBV10-1 and TRBJ2-3; D is uncertain. The germline V and J ends were trimmed by 0 bases and 5 bases, with 3 bases remaining between them. The CDR3 covers 12 residues. Germline lookup yields CDR1 WNHNN and CDR2 SYGVQD (reference sequence). The CDR3 spells CASSESRDTQYF. The CDR3 nucleotides are TGCGCCAGCAGTGAGTCCCGAGATACGCAGTATTTT.

The V gene is TRBV2, the J gene TRBJ2-1; 9 bases match TRBD1. V shed 10 bases, J shed 6 bases, and the junction held 13 bases outside the gene matches. Germline CDR1 and CDR2: SNHLY and FYNNEI. The CDR3 sequence is 15 residues long. For the CDR3, the DNA is TGTGCCACTCCCACGGACAGGGGTAATCTCAATGAGCAGTTCTTC. Translation: CATPTDRGNLNEQFF.

The chain combines TRBV5-1 with TRBJ1-2; perhaps TRBD1 as D (5 bases). The germline V gene encodes CDR1 SGHRS and CDR2 YFSETQ. The V end was cut by 0 bases, the J end by 8 bases, with 11 bases between. This CDR3 spans 13 amino acids. DNA for the CDR3: TGCGCCAGCAGCTTGGCGCAGGGCAAAGGCTACACCTTC. Protein sequence: CASSLAQGKGYTF.

The chain employs TRBV12-5 and TRBJ2-7; possible D gene TRBD2, 6 bases. Per the germline V gene, CDR1 is LGHNT and CDR2 is FRNRAP. The V end was cut by 0 bases, the J end by 0 bases, with 24 bases between. The CDR3 contains 20 residues. This CDR3 is CASGLVQWEADHLISYEQYF. Written as DNA, the CDR3 is TGTGCTAGTGGTTTGGTACAGTGGGAGGCAGATCACTTAATCTCCTACGAGCAGTACTTC.

The gene calls are TRBV28 and TRBJ1-2, with D unresolved. V was cut by 5 bases and J by 2 bases, with 12 bases left in between. Germline V CDR1 and CDR2: MDHEN, SYDVKM. CDR3 length: 14 residues. CDR3 nucleotides: TGTGCCAGCAGTGCCGACATTTTCAACTATGGCTACACCTTC. Protein sequence: CASSADIFNYGYTF.

The V call is TRBV5-6, the J call TRBJ2-2, with D possibly being TRBD2 (5 bases). Germline CDR1 is SGHDT and CDR2 is YYEEEE. Trimming took off 2 bases at V and 5 bases at J, with 13 bases between the two ends. This CDR3 has 15 amino acids. The chain's CDR3 is CASSLGLAITGELFF. Written as DNA, the CDR3 is TGTGCCAGCAGCTTAGGACTCGCTATTACCGGGGAGCTGTTTTTT.

In DNA, the CDR3 is TGTGCCAGCAGCCCTCTCTACCCCTACGAGCAGTACTTC. Translated: CASSPLYPYEQYF. The chain joins TRBV27 to TRBJ2-7, with D hard to call. With 6 bases removed from V and 2 bases from J, the gap between germline ends came to 11 bases. Germline-derived CDR1 and CDR2 are MNHEY and SMNVEV (reference sequence). The length of the CDR3 is 13 residues.

The chain combines TRBV4-2 with TRBJ1-1, with D unclear. CDR1 LGHNA and CDR2 YNFKEQ come from the germline V gene. Trimming removed 1 base from V and 6 bases from J, with 15 bases in between. This CDR3 is 15 amino acids long. The CDR3 sequence: CASSQGTAGSPEAFF. The CDR3 bases are TGTGCCAGCAGCCAAGGGACGGCGGGGTCCCCTGAAGCTTTCTTT.

The gene calls are TRBV6-5 and TRBJ2-7, with 9 bases identical to TRBD2. V dropped 2 bases and J dropped 4; count of bases not matched to a gene: 3. The CDR3 loop spans 14 amino acids. Germline CDR1 is MNHEY and CDR2 is SVGAGI. The CDR3 region is CASSYARGGYEQYF. CDR3 sequence (DNA): TGTGCCAGCAGTTACGCGCGGGGGGGATACGAGCAGTACTTC.